The 10 T cell receptor beta chains reported below all come from one sample, sequenced in a study of blood T cells in healthy people across ages. Primers used in a second PCR of about 6 to 11 cycles were a sample-barcoded 5' primer and a J-beta primer mix. MiXCR, applied by TCRdb to the 5' RACE reads, yields one record per CDR3 protein. The top ten clones hold 20% of a sample with approximately 730,000 distinct CDR3 sequences, 35% to 45% of them seen once. Sequenced material: blood. All receptors derive from a woman aged 60-75 years in good health.

The chain joins TRBV27 to TRBJ2-5, with 11 bases matching TRBD2. The junction had 16 bases not matched to a gene; V was cut back by 8 bases and J by 11 bases. Germline V gene lookup returns CDR1 MNHEY and CDR2 SMNVEV (reference sequence). This CDR3 region has 15 residues. This CDR3 is CASRTPTSGNREQYF. CDR3 DNA: TGTGCCAGCCGCACCCCGACTAGCGGGAATCGGGAGCAGTACTTC.

The rearrangement links TRBV7-2 to TRBJ2-7; tentative D call: TRBD2 (6 bases). Trimming took 1 base from V and 0 from J, leaving 10 bases between them. Looked up from germline, CDR1 is SGHTA and CDR2 is FQGNSA. The CDR3 sequence is 15 residues long. The CDR3 region is CASSLVDGSSYEQYF. CDR3 DNA: TGTGCCAGCAGCTTAGTGGACGGGAGCTCCTACGAGCAGTACTTC.

The chain links TRBV18 to TRBJ1-6, with TRBD1 matching 9 bases. The V gene's germline CDR1 is KGHSH and CDR2 LQKENI. V shed 4 bases, J shed 10 bases, and the junction held 20 bases outside the gene matches. The CDR3 consists of 19 residues. DNA for the CDR3: TGTGCCAGCTCACTCAATGCCCGGACAGGGGACCTCCAGGGATCACCCCTCCACTTT. Residues: CASSLNARTGDLQGSPLHF.

The chain carries TRBV11-3 and TRBJ2-5, with unresolved D. The CDR3 contains 13 residues. The V end was cut by 0 bases, the J end by 5 bases, with 7 bases between. Germline lookup yields CDR1 SGHNT and CDR2 YENEEA. The CDR3 sequence: CASSLEARETQYF. The CDR3 DNA sequence: TGTGCCAGCAGCTTAGAAGCCCGGGAGACCCAGTACTTC. The full variable domain, rest sourced from reference TRBV11-3 and TRBJ2-5, is EAGVVQSPRYKIIEKKQPVAFWCNPISGHNTLYWYLQNLGQGPELLIRYENEEAVDDSQLPKDRFSAERLKGVDSTLKIQPAELGDSAVYLCASSLEARETQYFGPGTRLLVL.

The rearrangement uses TRBV2 and TRBJ1-5; D is possibly TRBD1 (6 bases). Germline lookup yields CDR1 SNHLY and CDR2 FYNNEI. This CDR3 comprises 14 residues. Trimming cost V 5 bases and J 3 bases, with 11 bases left between them. In DNA, the CDR3 is TGTGCCAGCAGTCTTGACAGGCTCAATCAGCCCCAGCATTTT. Encoded protein: CASSLDRLNQPQHF. Filled out from reference TRBV2 and TRBJ1-5, the complete variable domain reads EPEVTQTPSHQVTQMGQEVILRCVPISNHLYFYWYRQILGQKVEFLVSFYNNEISEKSEIFDDQFSVERPDGSNFTLKIRSTKLEDSAMYFCASSLDRLNQPQHFGDGTRLSIL.

Only a few counts were recorded for this clonotype. The chain couples TRBV7-2 to TRBJ2-3; 8 nucleotides agree with TRBD1. Germline V gene lookup returns CDR1 SGHTA and CDR2 FQGNSA. CDR3 length equals 14 residues. Unmatched junction bases numbered 6, after V lost 5 bases and J lost 5 bases. This CDR3 is CASSPNTGGDTQYF. The DNA of the CDR3 is TGTGCCAGCAGCCCTAATACAGGGGGAGATACGCAGTATTTT.

This clonotype showed up just a few times. The junction departs from the called germline gene at one end, perhaps through a read error. The chain is built from TRBV7-3 and TRBJ1-1, with D maybe TRBD1 (6 bases). This CDR3 comprises 14 residues. The V gene's germline CDR1 is SGHTA and CDR2 FQGTGA. CDR3 nucleotide sequence: TGTGCCAGCAGCTTTTCAGGGGCGAACGCTGAAGCTTTCTTT. This encodes CASSFSGANAEAFF.

The chain recombines TRBV3-1 with TRBJ2-5; 11 nucleotides agree with TRBD1. The length of the CDR3 is 15 residues. CDR1 and CDR2 from the germline V gene are LGHDT and YNNKEL (reference sequence). Unmatched junction bases numbered 12, after V lost 4 bases and J lost 11 bases. CDR3 bases: TGTGCCAGCAGCCCCGGGACAGGGGGAATCGATGAGCAGTACTTC. This codes for CASSPGTGGIDEQYF.

This clonotype was seen a few times. The chain employs TRBV12-3 or TRBV12-4 and TRBJ2-1, with 9 bases lining up with TRBD2. V dropped 6 bases and J dropped 5; count of bases not matched to a gene: 8. The CDR3 has 15 residues. In nucleotides, the CDR3 is TGTGCCAGCAGCTCAGGACTAGCGCGGAACAATGAGCAGTTCTTC. Protein sequence: CASSSGLARNNEQFF.

The CDR3 sequence is CASSLAVQGLEKLFF. CDR3 nucleotides: TGTGCCAGCAGCTTAGCGGTGCAGGGCCTTGAAAAACTGTTTTTT. The J gene is TRBJ1-4, the V gene TRBV7-8; perhaps TRBD1 as D (5 bases). Between the trimmed V and J ends, which lost 0 bases and 7 bases, there was a span of 12 bases. Germline loops: CDR1 SGHVS, CDR2 FQNEAQ. The CDR3 loop spans 15 amino acids.